Listed here is a single TCR beta chain. No cognate antigen has been identified for it. The sample comes from a study of cytomegalovirus exposure and HLA in healthy donors (dated by TCRdb to the late 2010s). About the full investigation: An earlier analysis of approximately 640 of the donors reported about 250 Gb of sequence data and approximately 110 million unique TCR beta sequences from about 200 million T cells. The genetic ancestry cluster associated with self-reported Caucasian donors included about 81% of the roughly 400 genotyped donors. An earlier analysis of 587 of the donors used high-throughput TCR beta sequencing to judge whether each TCR beta V gene segment behaved as functional or pseudogenic. Rather than using new phenotypic data, the later analysis identified candidate immune exposures from TCR beta sequences and from how often those sequences occurred across donors. The number of donors typed differed by locus, with about 629-630 for A, B, C, DRB1 and DQB1, 522 for DQA1, over 600 for DPA1, and 400 to 490 for DPB1. The study was designed to test whether signatures of past pathogen exposure could be identified by cataloging public T cell receptors. Donor age, sex, ethnicity and CMV serostatus were compiled together with the repertoire data. Roughly five DR-DQ haplotypes were handled as single units for association and clustering because linkage in the cohort was strong. HLA typing included class I and class II loci at four-digit resolution. In a later analysis, previously published TCR beta repertoires from some 640 donors were re-analyzed and high-resolution HLA genotyping was added so that TCR occurrence patterns could be studied. Besides the first cohort of roughly 640 subjects, a separate validation cohort made up of 120 different subjects was used. Across some 400 genotyped donors of the cohort, an average of 235,054 unique TCR beta nucleotide sequences per donor were sequenced, and 15% to 20% of those sequences were non-productive. High-throughput TCR immunosequencing, statistical association of individual TCRs with disease status, and machine learning were combined to predict cytomegalovirus infection status. The T cell repertoires of 666 subjects were profiled by immunosequencing and related to cytomegalovirus serostatus. A later genetic analysis took genome-wide SNP genotypes for about 55% of the roughly 670 donors and used that subset as a discovery cohort. All discovery cohort repertoires had been generated on a single sequencing platform. An early release covering 500 to 750 HLA-typed donors comprised about 320 gigabases of sequencing data and around 85 million unique TCR sequences.

The trim is 3 bases for V and 0 bases for J, with a gap of 10 bases between the germline ends. The CDR3, cysteine through phenylalanine, is 15 amino acids long. Only the CDR3 DNA stays, 45 bases, in frame from base 1. CDR1 is given as LNHNV and CDR2 as YYDKDF, both from the germline V gene (reference sequence). The library was built by means of the immunoSEQ multiplex PCR assay. For the multiplex PCR, a mixture combining 60 forward primers for TCR Vbeta segments and 13 reverse primers for TCR Jbeta segments was used. Amplification of the CDR3 region of rearranged TCR beta genes was performed with a multiplex PCR assay on genomic DNA. On the Illumina HiSeq System, the amplified TCR beta libraries were sequenced as 87-base-pair reads. For the original study's pipeline: A later analysis counted about 80 million unique TCR beta chains across the 650 to 700 repertoires, and some 11 million of these chains were shared by at least two donors. To remove PCR and sequencing errors, raw reads were error-corrected and collapsed into unique sequences using a nearest-neighbor algorithm that merged closely related sequences. V, D and J gene segments were assigned by aligning CDR3 sequences to IMGT reference sequences. For a sequence to be retained, a match of at least six nucleotides was required to both a V gene segment and a J gene segment. Rearrangements were called productive when the CDR3 lacked stop codons and stayed in frame with V and J; all others were non-productive. Following IMGT convention, CDR3 was defined as the stretch from the second conserved V-encoded cysteine up to the conserved J-encoded phenylalanine. The earlier analysis of some 580 of the donors excluded any sequence lacking an unambiguous match to a single V gene segment. An earlier analysis of 587 of the donors called V segments functional above 56.7% productive rearrangements and segregating when the between-donor standard deviation exceeded 5%. A statistical classification framework was developed to diagnose cytomegalovirus status using the catalog of TCR beta chain sequences. In a later analysis, V and J genes were assigned by comparing TCR nucleotide sequences against IMGT/GENE-DB human TR gene sequences. In a later analysis, CDR3 sequences and most-parsimonious VDJ recombination scenarios were assigned using the TCRdist pipeline. In a later analysis, each TCR beta chain was defined by its CDR3 amino acid sequence together with its V-gene family, and reads without a unique V-gene family were excluded. As a way to deal with suspected cross-contamination and a sequencing artifact, a later analysis dropped 450 to 600 nucleotide sequences that were highly shared and had low generation probability. In a later analysis, a clonal expansion index was calculated for each public chain from normalized within-repertoire ranks of inferred template counts. In a later analysis, generation probabilities were computed using a VDJ recombination model fitted to out-of-frame rearrangements, and the results were checked against IGoR. In a later analysis, TCR-TCR, TCR-HLA and TCR-CMV co-occurrence was scored with hypergeometric tests, and a repertoire-size bias correction was applied to TCR pairs. False discovery rates were estimated in a later analysis by permuting HLA or CMV assignments 20 times. A later analysis grouped co-occurring TCRs with DBSCAN, adding TCRdist sequence similarity when clustering within HLA-allele-positive subsets. Repertoires with fewer than 30,000 or more than 120,000 public chains were left out of co-occurrence clustering, as were five repertoires with anomalous nucleotide sharing. Imported from immuneACCESS, the table was reduced by TCRdb to in-frame sequences with V and J called. These copies leave out some clones; in studies compared against another copy, an unresolved V gene accounts for under half, and the cause of the remainder is not known. V and J calls and clone size are given by that table; D and trimming were obtained from the DNA. This sample's table contains approximately 68,000 clones. Of the sample, around 7% is held by the ten largest clones.

What the study reported, not specific to this receptor: Correlated functional status among segregating V segments might be attributable to linkage disequilibrium, but an unknown experimental factor could not be ruled out. The authors suggested that the approach could potentially be generalized to other disease states and immunological phenotypes. According to a later analysis, TCR association rates differed among HLA loci, with DRB1 alleles showing the most associated TCRs and HLA-C alleles showing the fewest. The study listed 150 to 200 TCR beta chains as associated with cytomegalovirus. A group of highly shared sequence variants was considered likely to be a technical artifact of the sequencing pipeline. Strong co-occurrence of HLA alleles, especially DR and DQ, made assigning TCR associations to individual alleles difficult. Because counts were too low, seventeen rarely observed V segments, including chromosome 9 orphons, were excluded from the earlier analysis of around 590 of the donors. In a later genetic analysis, fewer N-insertions in productive TCRs were reported among donors in an Asian-associated ancestry cluster than the roughly 640-donor mean. The classifier was reported to diagnose cytomegalovirus status with high specificity and sensitivity in both the original and validation cohorts. A later analysis reported that several top co-occurrence clusters appeared linked to parvovirus B19, influenza, CMV and Epstein-Barr virus. This cohort had only TCR beta chains sequenced, and the lack of alpha or paired-chain data limited which features could be detected. In a later analysis, most CMV-associated TCR beta chains were found to appear HLA-restricted, with HLA associations seemingly driven largely by CMV exposure. Three of the identified cytomegalovirus-associated TCR beta chains were confirmed in vitro to be specific for cytomegalovirus antigens. Some IMGT-functional V segments, including TRBV6-2 and TRBV6-3, could not be told apart with the 87-base-pair reads, so those segments were excluded. Because some donors lacked HLA typing at each locus, the association tests relied only on the typed subset. A later genetic analysis associated a missense DCLRE1C variant with V-gene and J-gene trimming of TCR beta chains, and an independent cohort replicated the association. CMV serostatus was the only immune exposure information available for the cohort. In a later analysis, HLA-associated TCR beta chains were found to be more clonally expanded and to have lower generation probabilities than equally common non-associated chains. Most TCR sequences were seen in very few donors, while some public TCRs were found in many individuals. In an earlier analysis of around 600 of the donors, most TCR beta V segments appeared in productive rearrangements about 87% or about 30% of the time, broadly matching IMGT annotations. Roughly uniform sequencing depth across donors was assumed in presence/absence analyses, although this assumption may not hold. Specific HLA alleles were associated with 15,000 to 20,000 TCR beta sequences at a false discovery rate of 0.05 in a later analysis. A further reported finding was that TCR beta sequences accurately predicted the HLA-A and HLA-B alleles for most subjects in the first cohort.

The cohort was made up of 650 to 700 healthy bone marrow donors. At the time of sampling, all cohort members were nominally healthy, though unrecorded immune exposures were likely present. The donor tested CMV seropositive and was one of the 289 seropositive cohort members. A peripheral blood sample was collected from each donor, and TCR beta sequencing was performed on peripheral blood mononuclear cells. Genomic DNA was extracted from the blood cell samples with the Qiagen DNeasy Blood Extraction Kit. The sequence was obtained from a female donor in good health and CMV-seropositive. This sequence uses TRBV15 and TRBJ2-3, and perhaps TRBD2 as D gene, on 5 matching bases. Input material: PBMCs. The CDR3 loop reads CATSSDGLSTDTQYF. The DNA is TGTGCCACCAGCAGTGACGGACTGAGCACAGATACGCAGTATTTT.